This T cell receptor (beta chain) was profiled in a study of blood T cell repertoires in COVID-19. CDR1 is MNHEY, CDR2 SMNVEV, per germline (reference sequence). The CDR3 runs 15 residues. The ends were cut back, 8 bases at V and 0 bases at J, with 11 bases in the middle. The method was immunoSEQ multiplex PCR; TCRdb's version includes in-frame clones alone and lacks a portion of them. The sample lists 200,000 to 250,000 clones, around 84% seen once, with approximately 20% in the top ten. The chain carries TRBV27 and TRBJ2-6, with a weak D call TRBD2 (5 bases). The receptor was isolated from a man younger than 40 with active or convalescent COVID-19. Sequencing was performed on peripheral blood. The CDR3 DNA reads TGTGCCAGCCGCTTCGAGGGCTCTGGGGCCAACGTCCTGACTTTC. It specifies CASRFEGSGANVLTF.